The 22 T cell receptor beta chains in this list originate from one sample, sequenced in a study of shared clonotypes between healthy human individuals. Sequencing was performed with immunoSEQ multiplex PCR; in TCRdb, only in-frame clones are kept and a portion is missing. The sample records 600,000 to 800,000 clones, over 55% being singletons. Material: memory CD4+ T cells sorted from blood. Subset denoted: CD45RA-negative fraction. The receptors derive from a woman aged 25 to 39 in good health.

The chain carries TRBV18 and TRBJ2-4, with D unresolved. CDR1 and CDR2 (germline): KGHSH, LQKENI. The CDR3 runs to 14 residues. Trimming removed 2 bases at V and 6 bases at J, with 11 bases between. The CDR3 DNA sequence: TGTGCCAGCTCACCAGAAGGCCGGGCAAACATTCAGTACTTC. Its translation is CASSPEGRANIQYF.

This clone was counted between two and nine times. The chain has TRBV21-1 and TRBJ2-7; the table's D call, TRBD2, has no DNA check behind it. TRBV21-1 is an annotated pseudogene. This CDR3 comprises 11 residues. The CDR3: CASRSGYEQYF. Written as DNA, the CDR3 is TGTGCCAGCAGATCCGGGTACGAGCAGTACTTC.

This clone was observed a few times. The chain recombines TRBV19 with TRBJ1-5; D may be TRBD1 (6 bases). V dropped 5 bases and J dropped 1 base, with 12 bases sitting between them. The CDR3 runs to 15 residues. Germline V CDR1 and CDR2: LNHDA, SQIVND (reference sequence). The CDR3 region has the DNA TGTGCCAGTAGTCGGGACACGAAGAGCAATCAGCCCCAGCATTTT. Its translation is CASSRDTKSNQPQHF. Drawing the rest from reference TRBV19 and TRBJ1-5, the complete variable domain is DGGITQSPKYLFRKEGQNVTLSCEQNLNHDAMYWYRQDPGQGLRLIYYSQIVNDFQKGDIAEGYSVSREKKESFPLTVTSAQKNPTAFYLCASSRDTKSNQPQHFGDGTRLSIL.

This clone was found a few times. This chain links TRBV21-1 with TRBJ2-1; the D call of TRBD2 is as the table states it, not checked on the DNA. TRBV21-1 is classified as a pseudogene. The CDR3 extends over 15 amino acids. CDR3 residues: CASTLSGRVQCEQFF. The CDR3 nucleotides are TGTGCCAGCACTCTTAGCGGTAGAGTACAATGTGAGCAGTTCTTC.

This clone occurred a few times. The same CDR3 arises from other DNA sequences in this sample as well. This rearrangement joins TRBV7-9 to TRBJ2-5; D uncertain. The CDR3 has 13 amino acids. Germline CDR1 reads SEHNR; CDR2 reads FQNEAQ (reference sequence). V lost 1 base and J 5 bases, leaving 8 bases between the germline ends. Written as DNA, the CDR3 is TGTGCCAGCAGCTTAGGACACTGGGAGACCCAGTACTTC. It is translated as CASSLGHWETQYF.

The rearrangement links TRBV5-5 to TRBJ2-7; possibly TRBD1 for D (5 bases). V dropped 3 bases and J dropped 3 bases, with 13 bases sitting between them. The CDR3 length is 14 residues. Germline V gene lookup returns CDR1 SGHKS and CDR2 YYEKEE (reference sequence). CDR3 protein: CASSSQGDHYEQYF. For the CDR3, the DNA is TGTGCCAGCAGCTCCCAGGGTGACCACTACGAGCAGTACTTC.

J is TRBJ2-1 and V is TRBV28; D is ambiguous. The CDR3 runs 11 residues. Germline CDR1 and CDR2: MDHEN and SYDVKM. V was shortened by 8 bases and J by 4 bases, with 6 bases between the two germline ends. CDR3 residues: CASLGYNEQFF. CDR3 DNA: TGTGCCAGCCTAGGTTACAATGAGCAGTTCTTC.

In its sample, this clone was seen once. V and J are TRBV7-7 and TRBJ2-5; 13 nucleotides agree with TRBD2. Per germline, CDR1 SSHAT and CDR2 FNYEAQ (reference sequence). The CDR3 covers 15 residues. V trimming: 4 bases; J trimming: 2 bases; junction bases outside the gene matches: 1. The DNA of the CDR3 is TGTGCCAGCAGCTCGGGACTAGCGGGGCAAGAGACCCAGTACTTC. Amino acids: CASSSGLAGQETQYF.

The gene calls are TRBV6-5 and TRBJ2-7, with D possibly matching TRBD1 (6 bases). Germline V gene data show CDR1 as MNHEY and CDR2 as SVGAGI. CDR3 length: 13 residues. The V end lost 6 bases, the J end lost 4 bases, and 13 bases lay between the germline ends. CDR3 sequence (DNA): TGTGCCAGCAGCAAATTGGGGGCTTACGAGCAGTACTTC. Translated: CASSKLGAYEQYF.

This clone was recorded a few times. CDR3 loop: CASSQAVRGTLDTGELFF. As DNA, the CDR3 is TGTGCCAGCAGCCAAGCGGTCCGGGGGACGCTGGACACCGGGGAGCTGTTTTTT. This chain links TRBV4-2 with TRBJ2-2, with a possible D match to TRBD2 (6 bases). The CDR3 covers 18 residues. V was pared by 1 base and J by 3 bases, with 18 bases between. Germline-derived CDR1 and CDR2 are LGHNA and YNFKEQ.

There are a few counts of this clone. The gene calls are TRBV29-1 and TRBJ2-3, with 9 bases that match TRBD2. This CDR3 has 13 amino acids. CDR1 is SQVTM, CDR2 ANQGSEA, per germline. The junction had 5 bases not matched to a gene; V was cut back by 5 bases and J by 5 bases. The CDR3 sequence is CSVPSGIEDTQYF. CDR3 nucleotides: TGCAGCGTTCCTAGCGGGATTGAAGATACGCAGTATTTT.

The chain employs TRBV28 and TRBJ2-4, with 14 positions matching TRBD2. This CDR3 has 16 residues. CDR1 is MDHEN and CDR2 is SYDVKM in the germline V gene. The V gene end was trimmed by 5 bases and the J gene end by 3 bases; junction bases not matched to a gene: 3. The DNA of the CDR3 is TGTGCCAGCAGTCCCGGGACTAGCGGGGGCAAAAACATTCAGTACTTC. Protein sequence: CASSPGTSGGKNIQYF.

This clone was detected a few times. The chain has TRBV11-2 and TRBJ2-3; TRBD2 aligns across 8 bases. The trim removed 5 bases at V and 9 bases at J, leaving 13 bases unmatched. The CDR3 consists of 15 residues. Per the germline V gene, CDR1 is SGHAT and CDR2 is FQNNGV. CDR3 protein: CASSREGSGSGTQYF. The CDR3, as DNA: TGTGCCAGCAGCCGGGAGGGGAGTGGATCGGGAACGCAGTATTTT.

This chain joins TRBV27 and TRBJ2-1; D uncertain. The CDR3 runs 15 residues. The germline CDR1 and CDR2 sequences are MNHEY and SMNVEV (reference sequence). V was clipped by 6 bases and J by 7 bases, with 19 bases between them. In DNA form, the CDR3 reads TGTGCCAGCAGGAGGCTAATCCAAATCGGGAATGAGCAGTTCTTC. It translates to CASRRLIQIGNEQFF.

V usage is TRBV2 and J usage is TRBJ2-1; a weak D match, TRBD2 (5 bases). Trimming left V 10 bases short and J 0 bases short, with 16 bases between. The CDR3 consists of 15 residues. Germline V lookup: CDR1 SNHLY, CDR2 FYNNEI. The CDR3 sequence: CAIVRLFGSYNEQFF. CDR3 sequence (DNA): TGTGCCATCGTCCGACTATTCGGCTCCTACAATGAGCAGTTCTTC.

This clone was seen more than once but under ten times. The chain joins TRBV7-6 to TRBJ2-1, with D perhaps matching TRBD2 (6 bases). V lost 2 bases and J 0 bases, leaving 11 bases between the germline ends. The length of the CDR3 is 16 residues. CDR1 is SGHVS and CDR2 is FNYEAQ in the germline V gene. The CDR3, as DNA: TGTGCCAGCAGCTTATGGCGGGAAAACTCCTACAATGAGCAGTTCTTC. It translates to CASSLWRENSYNEQFF. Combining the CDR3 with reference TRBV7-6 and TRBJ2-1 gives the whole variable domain GAGVSQSPRYKVTKRGQDVALRCDPISGHVSLYWYRQALGQGPEFLTYFNYEAQQDKSGLPNDRFSAERPEGSISTLTIQRTEQRDSAMYRCASSLWRENSYNEQFFGPGTRLTVL.

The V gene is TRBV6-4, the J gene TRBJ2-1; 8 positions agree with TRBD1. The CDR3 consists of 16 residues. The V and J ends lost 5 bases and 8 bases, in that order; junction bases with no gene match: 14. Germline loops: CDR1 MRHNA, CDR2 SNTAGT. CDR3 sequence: CASSQSGQGPGDEQFF. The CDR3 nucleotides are TGTGCCAGCAGTCAAAGCGGACAGGGCCCTGGCGATGAGCAGTTCTTC.

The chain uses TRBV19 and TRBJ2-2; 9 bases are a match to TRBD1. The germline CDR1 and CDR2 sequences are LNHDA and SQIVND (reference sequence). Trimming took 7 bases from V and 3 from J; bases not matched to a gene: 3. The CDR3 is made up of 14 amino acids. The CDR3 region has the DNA TGTGCCAGTACTCGACAGGGGGACACCGGGGAGCTGTTTTTT. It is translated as CASTRQGDTGELFF.

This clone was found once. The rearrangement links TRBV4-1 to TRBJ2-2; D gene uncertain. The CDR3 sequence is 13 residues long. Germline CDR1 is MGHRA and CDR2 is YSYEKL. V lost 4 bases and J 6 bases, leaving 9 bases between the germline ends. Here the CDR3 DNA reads TGCGCCAGCAGCCCAGTCGATGCCGGGGAGCTGTTTTTT. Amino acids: CASSPVDAGELFF.

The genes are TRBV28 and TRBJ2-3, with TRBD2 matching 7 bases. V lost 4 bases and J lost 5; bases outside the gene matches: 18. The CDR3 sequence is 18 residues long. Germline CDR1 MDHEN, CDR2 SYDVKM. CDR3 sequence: CASSSYSGTTLRLDTQYF. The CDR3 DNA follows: TGTGCCAGCAGTTCGTACTCCGGGACTACCCTAAGATTAGATACGCAGTATTTT. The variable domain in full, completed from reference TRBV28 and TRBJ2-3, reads DVKVTQSSRYLVKRTGEKVFLECVQDMDHENMFWYRQDPGLGLRLIYFSYDVKMKEKGDIPEGYSVSREKKERFSLILESASTNQTSMYLCASSSYSGTTLRLDTQYFGPGTRLTVL.

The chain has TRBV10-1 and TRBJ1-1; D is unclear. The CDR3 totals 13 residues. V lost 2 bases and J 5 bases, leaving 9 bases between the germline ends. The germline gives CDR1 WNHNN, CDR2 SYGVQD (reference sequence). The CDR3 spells CASSEGGRTEAFF. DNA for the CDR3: TGCGCCAGCAGTGAGGGAGGTAGGACTGAAGCTTTCTTT.

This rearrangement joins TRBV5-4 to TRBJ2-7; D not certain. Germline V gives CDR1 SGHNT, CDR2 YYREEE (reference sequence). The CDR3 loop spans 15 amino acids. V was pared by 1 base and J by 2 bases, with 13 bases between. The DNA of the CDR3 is TGTGCCAGCAGCTTGAGTGGCGGCCGGGCCTACGAGCAGTACTTC. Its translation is CASSLSGGRAYEQYF.